What follows are 25 T cell receptor beta chains derived from one specimen sequenced in a study of blood T cell repertoires in COVID-19. Sequenced by immunoSEQ multiplex PCR; TCRdb stores in-frame clones only, minus some. The table has nearly 350,000 clones, about 90% seen once. Material for sequencing was PBMCs or T cells enriched from blood (not recorded which). The source of these receptors is a woman aged 30 to 39 who had recovered from COVID-19.

The chain combines TRBV5-1 with TRBJ1-1; D gene ambiguous. The CDR3 sequence is 15 residues long. Germline V gene lookup returns CDR1 SGHRS and CDR2 YFSETQ. V was clipped by 4 bases and J by 3 bases, with 16 bases between them. The DNA for the CDR3 is TGCGCCAGCAGCGTAATTCCCGGGCGGGACACTGAAGCTTTCTTT. It translates to CASSVIPGRDTEAFF.

The chain links TRBV27 to TRBJ2-5; 9 bases map to TRBD1. The V and J ends lost 1 base and 3 bases, in that order; junction bases with no gene match: 3. Germline V lookup: CDR1 MNHEY, CDR2 SMNVEV (reference sequence). This CDR3 has 15 residues. CDR3 bases: TGTGCCAGCAGTTTATGGGGACAGGGCAAAGAGACCCAGTACTTC. Residues: CASSLWGQGKETQYF.

The chain employs TRBV9 and TRBJ2-7; weak D call: TRBD1 (5 bases). The CDR3 is 15 amino acids. Germline loops: CDR1 SGDLS, CDR2 YYNGEE. The V gene lost 4 bases and the J gene lost 1 base, with 15 bases spanning the gap. CDR3 in DNA: TGTGCCAGCAGCCGTCGCCAGGACACATCCTACGAGCAGTACTTC. Its protein product is CASSRRQDTSYEQYF.

The CDR3 nucleotides are TGTGCCAGCAGTGACAGAAACTATGGCTACACCTTC. Its protein is CASSDRNYGYTF. The V and J genes are TRBV6-1 and TRBJ1-2, with unresolved D. The CDR3 is made up of 12 amino acids. Germline V lookup: CDR1 MNHNS, CDR2 SASEGT. Trimming shortened V by 3 bases and J by 2 bases, and 4 bases separated the two germline ends.

The genes are TRBV27 and TRBJ2-3, with D unclear. This CDR3 is 10 amino acids long. Germline values: CDR1 MNHEY, CDR2 SMNVEV (reference sequence). V was pared by 11 bases and J by 3 bases, with 6 bases between. Written as DNA, the CDR3 is TGTGCCGTTAAAACAGATACGCAGTATTTT. Its translation is CAVKTDTQYF.

This chain links TRBV7-2 with TRBJ1-2, with D tentatively TRBD1 (6 bases). The germline CDR1 and CDR2 sequences are SGHTA and FQGNSA. The CDR3 has 15 residues. Trimming took 2 bases from V and 2 from J, leaving 12 bases between them. The CDR3 sequence: CASSLRGGANYGYTF. The CDR3 DNA reads as TGTGCCAGCAGCTTACGTGGGGGCGCCAACTATGGCTACACCTTC.

V is TRBV10-2 and J is TRBJ2-1; weak D call: TRBD2 (6 bases). Trimming shortened V by 1 base and J by 3 bases, and 16 bases separated the two germline ends. The CDR3 has 17 residues. Germline lookup yields CDR1 WSHSY and CDR2 SAAADI. The CDR3 spells CASSEYLAGTIYNEQFF. The CDR3 DNA reads as TGCGCCAGCAGTGAGTACCTGGCGGGGACGATCTACAATGAGCAGTTCTTC.

The V call is TRBV19, the J call TRBJ1-4, with D hard to call. V gave up 4 bases and J gave up 7 bases, with 16 bases separating them. In germline, CDR1 is LNHDA, CDR2 SQIVND (reference sequence). This CDR3 contains 15 residues. The chain's CDR3 is CASSTRGPDGEKLFF. CDR3 DNA sequence: TGTGCCAGTAGTACTCGTGGGCCCGATGGTGAAAAACTGTTTTTT. Drawing the rest from reference TRBV19 and TRBJ1-4, the complete variable domain is DGGITQSPKYLFRKEGQNVTLSCEQNLNHDAMYWYRQDPGQGLRLIYYSQIVNDFQKGDIAEGYSVSREKKESFPLTVTSAQKNPTAFYLCASSTRGPDGEKLFFGSGTQLSVL.

The chain joins TRBV2 to TRBJ1-6; 8 bases map to TRBD1. Per the germline V gene, CDR1 is SNHLY and CDR2 is FYNNEI. This CDR3 spans 15 amino acids. Losses at the gene ends were 4 bases for V and 9 bases for J; bases not matched to a gene: 8. CDR3 loop: CASSAGQGKTSPLHF. CDR3 DNA sequence: TGTGCCAGCAGTGCAGGACAGGGTAAAACTTCACCCCTCCACTTT.

The chain recombines TRBV28 with TRBJ1-6, with 7 bases lining up with TRBD1. CDR1 and CDR2 (germline): MDHEN, SYDVKM. The ends lost 8 bases at V and 8 bases at J; junction bases unmatched: 3. There are 12 residues in the CDR3. CDR3 sequence: CASGTVDSPLHF. CDR3 DNA sequence: TGTGCCAGCGGGACAGTTGATTCACCCCTCCACTTT.

This sequence joins TRBV5-1 and TRBJ2-1; 11 bases align to TRBD2. CDR1 SGHRS and CDR2 YFSETQ come from the germline V gene. CDR3 size: 17 residues. Unmatched junction bases numbered 9, after V lost 0 bases and J lost 7 bases. CDR3 nucleotide sequence: TGCGCCAGCAGCTTGGAGGGACCTAGCGGGGGGCTGAATGAGCAGTTCTTC. It specifies CASSLEGPSGGLNEQFF.

This chain connects TRBV28 to TRBJ2-5; TRBD1 aligns across 7 bases. CDR1 MDHEN and CDR2 SYDVKM come from the germline V gene. The CDR3 spans 15 residues. Germline trimming cut 4 bases from V and 7 bases from J; bases unmatched to any gene: 12. The CDR3 loop reads CASSSTHTGAWTQYF. CDR3 coding DNA: TGTGCCAGCAGTTCCACCCATACAGGGGCGTGGACCCAGTACTTC.

This rearrangement joins TRBV7-9 to TRBJ1-2; 7 nucleotides line up with TRBD1. There are 18 residues in the CDR3. The germline gives CDR1 SEHNR, CDR2 FQNEAQ (reference sequence). V lost 5 bases, J lost 7 bases, and 22 bases stayed unmatched. For the CDR3, the DNA is TGTGCCAGCAGCACCCGGATGACAGGGCCCAACCTAGTCTTTGGCTACACCTTC. Amino acids: CASSTRMTGPNLVFGYTF. The complete variable domain, with remaining parts taken from reference TRBV7-9 and TRBJ1-2, reads DTGVSQNPRHKITKRGQNVTFRCDPISEHNRLYWYRQTLGQGPEFLTYFQNEAQLEKSRLLSDRFSAERPKGSFSTLEIQRTEQGDSAMYLCASSTRMTGPNLVFGYTFGSGTRLTVV.

The chain employs TRBV2 and TRBJ1-6; D is perhaps TRBD1 (5 bases). The CDR3 totals 13 residues. CDR1 and CDR2 from the germline V gene are SNHLY and FYNNEI. Trimming removed 9 bases at V and 4 bases at J, with 10 bases between. CDR3 sequence reads: CARGRGYNSPLHF. As DNA, the CDR3 is TGTGCCAGAGGGCGGGGGTATAATTCACCCCTCCACTTT.

This clone came up once. Other DNA sequences in this sample translate to the same CDR3. The V call is TRBV5-1, the J call TRBJ1-4; 9 nucleotides match TRBD1. Germline assignment: CDR1 SGHRS and CDR2 YFSETQ. The length of the CDR3 is 14 residues. J was trimmed by 6 bases and V by 0 bases; bases with no gene match: 0. The CDR3, as DNA: TGCGCCAGCAGCTTGGGGACAGGGGATGAAAAACTGTTTTTT. It encodes CASSLGTGDEKLFF.

The rearrangement links TRBV28 to TRBJ2-3; maybe TRBD2 (6 bases). This CDR3 is built from 14 residues. V lost 7 bases to trimming and J lost 2 bases, with 13 bases between them. Germline V gene lookup returns CDR1 MDHEN and CDR2 SYDVKM. This CDR3 is CASTRGGNTDTQYF. The CDR3 region has the DNA TGTGCCAGCACTAGGGGAGGTAACACAGATACGCAGTATTTT.

This rearrangement joins TRBV6-5 to TRBJ2-7, with D possibly TRBD1 on 6 matching bases. The V gene's germline CDR1 is MNHEY and CDR2 SVGAGI. Trimming shortened V by 6 bases and J by 6 bases, and 18 bases separated the two germline ends. This CDR3 region has 14 residues. The CDR3 nucleotides are TGTGCCAGCAGCCCAGGGGTAGGGATAGGCGAGCAGTACTTC. Protein: CASSPGVGIGEQYF.

This clone was picked up one time. This chain connects TRBV9 to TRBJ1-1; D might be TRBD1 (5 bases). Trimming removed 0 bases at V and 5 bases at J, with 11 bases between. CDR1 is SGDLS, CDR2 YYNGEE, per germline. CDR3 length equals 14 residues. This CDR3 is CASSVDLKGTEAFF. The DNA of the CDR3 is TGTGCCAGCAGCGTAGATCTTAAGGGGACTGAAGCTTTCTTT. The entire variable domain, with the rest obtained from reference TRBV9 and TRBJ1-1, is as follows: DSGVTQTPKHLITATGQRVTLRCSPRSGDLSVYWYQQSLDQGLQFLIQYYNGEERAKGNILERFSAQQFPDLHSELNLSSLELGDSALYFCASSVDLKGTEAFFGQGTRLTVV.

This chain uses TRBV6-4 with TRBJ1-2, with 9 bases fitting TRBD1. Germline assignment: CDR1 MRHNA and CDR2 SNTAGT. Germline trimming cut 8 bases from V and 0 bases from J; bases unmatched to any gene: 4. The CDR3 runs to 14 residues. The CDR3 region is CASETGGPNYGYTF. CDR3 coding DNA: TGTGCCAGCGAAACAGGGGGCCCTAACTATGGCTACACCTTC.

This sequence joins TRBV13 and TRBJ2-4, with a possible D match to TRBD1 (6 bases). Trimming took off 3 bases at V and 6 bases at J, with 12 bases between the two ends. The germline gives CDR1 PRHDT, CDR2 FYEKMQ (reference sequence). CDR3 size: 14 residues. The CDR3 nucleotides read TGTGCCAGCAGCTTGGGGGAAGGGGGAAACATTCAGTACTTC. This translates into CASSLGEGGNIQYF.

This chain uses TRBV28 with TRBJ2-3; tentative D call: TRBD2 (5 bases). With 5 bases removed from V and 4 bases from J, the gap between germline ends came to 16 bases. This CDR3 region has 15 residues. Germline V lookup: CDR1 MDHEN, CDR2 SYDVKM. This chain's CDR3 is CASSRGFPAPDTQYF. The DNA for the CDR3 is TGTGCCAGCAGTCGAGGGTTCCCGGCCCCAGATACGCAGTATTTT.

The CDR3 sequence: CASSLYWGRNTGELFF. The CDR3 nucleotides read TGTGCCAGCAGCCTGTATTGGGGGCGGAACACCGGGGAGCTGTTTTTT. J is TRBJ2-2 and V is TRBV5-6; the D gene is possibly TRBD1 (6 bases). V shed 4 bases and J shed 1 base, with 14 bases lying between them. The CDR3 is 16 residues long. Per germline, CDR1 SGHDT and CDR2 YYEEEE.

This chain links TRBV2 with TRBJ2-7; D not certain. V lost 6 bases and J 6 bases, leaving 15 bases between the germline ends. The CDR3 totals 13 residues. The V gene's germline CDR1 is SNHLY and CDR2 FYNNEI. The CDR3 region is CASSHGRSAEQYF. The DNA for the CDR3 is TGTGCCAGCAGCCACGGTCGAAGCGCCGAGCAGTACTTC.

V usage is TRBV6-5 and J usage is TRBJ2-7; TRBD2 is a possible D gene (5 bases). The CDR3 covers 13 residues. The germline V gene encodes CDR1 MNHEY and CDR2 SVGAGI. The ends were cut back, 7 bases at V and 7 bases at J, with 17 bases in the middle. The CDR3 DNA reads as TGTGCCAGCACCCCCCCGGGTCGGAGGGAGCAGTACTTC. This encodes CASTPPGRREQYF.

The rearrangement joins TRBV19 to TRBJ2-1, with TRBD2 matching 8 bases. The ends lost 5 bases at V and 7 bases at J; junction bases unmatched: 1. The CDR3 extends over 12 amino acids. Germline V gene sequence: CDR1 LNHDA, CDR2 SQIVND (reference sequence). CDR3: CASSRGGNEQFF. In DNA form, the CDR3 reads TGTGCCAGTAGTCGGGGGGGGAATGAGCAGTTCTTC. Full variable domain (rest looked up from reference TRBV19 and TRBJ2-1): DGGITQSPKYLFRKEGQNVTLSCEQNLNHDAMYWYRQDPGQGLRLIYYSQIVNDFQKGDIAEGYSVSREKKESFPLTVTSAQKNPTAFYLCASSRGGNEQFFGPGTRLTVL.